A single sample is the source of the 9 T cell receptor beta chains below, sequenced in a study of OX40 agonist ivuxolimab in advanced cancers. Sequencing was performed with immunoSEQ multiplex PCR; in TCRdb, only in-frame clones are kept and a portion is missing. The top ten hold around 1.8% of the sample, which has 65,000 to 85,000 clones, approximately 86% seen once. The sequences come from CD4+ or CD8+ T cells sorted from blood, collected in a trial of the OX40 agonist ivuxolimab. The receptors derive from an adult with an advanced solid tumor such as melanoma, head and neck, liver or kidney cancer.

This chain uses TRBV9 with TRBJ2-1; possibly TRBD2 for D (5 bases). The germline gives CDR1 SGDLS, CDR2 YYNGEE. The CDR3 covers 16 residues. V was cut by 3 bases and J by 0 bases, with 13 bases left in between. The CDR3 DNA reads TGTGCCAGCAGCGGATCTAGCTCTGCCTCCTACAATGAGCAGTTCTTC. Residues: CASSGSSSASYNEQFF.

This chain links TRBV27 with TRBJ2-3; tentatively, D is TRBD1 or TRBD2 (5 bases each). The CDR3 contains 14 residues. Germline assignment: CDR1 MNHEY and CDR2 SMNVEV (reference sequence). V lost 5 bases, J lost 5 bases, and 14 bases lay in between. The CDR3 region is CASSITRGRDTQYF. The DNA for the CDR3 is TGTGCCAGCAGTATAACGAGGGGACGAGATACGCAGTATTTT.

The gene calls are TRBV6-1 and TRBJ1-1; no reliable D call. V was shortened by 6 bases and J by 0 bases, with 8 bases between the two germline ends. In germline, CDR1 is MNHNS, CDR2 SASEGT. There are 13 residues in the CDR3. The CDR3 loop is CASRKEMNTEAFF. The CDR3 DNA reads TGTGCCAGCAGGAAAGAGATGAACACTGAAGCTTTCTTT.

The chain couples TRBV19 to TRBJ1-1; the D gene is possibly TRBD1 (6 bases). The V end lost 1 base, the J end lost 3 bases, and 12 bases lay between the germline ends. This CDR3 spans 15 amino acids. In germline, CDR1 is LNHDA, CDR2 SQIVND (reference sequence). As DNA, the CDR3 is TGTGCCAGTAGTATAGCTGGGGGGCGAGACACTGAAGCTTTCTTT. It specifies CASSIAGGRDTEAFF.

The V gene is TRBV13, the J gene TRBJ2-7, with D uncertain. Trimming took 0 bases from V and 2 from J, leaving 5 bases between them. Germline CDR1 PRHDT, CDR2 FYEKMQ (reference sequence). This CDR3 is 13 amino acids long. The CDR3 is CASSLGQTYEQYF. The CDR3 DNA sequence: TGTGCCAGCAGCTTAGGACAGACCTACGAGCAGTACTTC. Together with reference TRBV13 and TRBJ2-7, the CDR3 gives the full variable domain: AAGVIQSPRHLIKEKRETATLKCYPIPRHDTVYWYQQGPGQDPQFLISFYEKMQSDKGSIPDRFSAQQFSDYHSELNMSSLELGDSALYFCASSLGQTYEQYFGPGTRLTVT.

The genes are TRBV2 and TRBJ2-2; D is undetermined. CDR1 is SNHLY, CDR2 FYNNEI, per germline. The CDR3 runs to 16 residues. Trimming took 6 bases from V and 5 from J, leaving 19 bases between them. This CDR3 is CASSEDGPQRTGELFF. In DNA, the CDR3 is TGTGCCAGCAGCGAGGATGGCCCCCAGAGGACCGGGGAGCTGTTTTTT.

This chain uses TRBV7-2 with TRBJ2-2, with D unresolved. The CDR3 is made up of 16 amino acids. Germline V gene data show CDR1 as SGHTA and CDR2 as FQGNSA. The ends were cut back, 4 bases at V and 4 bases at J, with 16 bases in the middle. The CDR3 sequence is CASSYRILGRTGELFF. In nucleotides, the CDR3 is TGTGCCAGCAGCTACAGAATTTTAGGGCGCACCGGGGAGCTGTTTTTT.

The J gene is TRBJ1-5, the V gene TRBV2, with TRBD1 as a possible D gene (5 bases). The V and J ends lost 6 bases and 2 bases respectively, with 11 bases between them. In germline, CDR1 is SNHLY, CDR2 FYNNEI. The CDR3 consists of 14 residues. CDR3 residues: CASSWDGRNQPQHF. CDR3 nucleotides: TGTGCCAGCAGCTGGGACGGCCGCAATCAGCCCCAGCATTTT.

The V and J genes are TRBV11-3 and TRBJ2-2; 7 nucleotides line up with TRBD2. J was trimmed by 1 base and V by 3 bases; bases with no gene match: 5. The V gene's germline CDR1 is SGHNT and CDR2 YENEEA. The CDR3 has 16 amino acids. Written as DNA, the CDR3 is TGTGCCAGCAGCTTTTCGGTAGCGGGGAACACCGGGGAGCTGTTTTTT. It yields the protein CASSFSVAGNTGELFF.